This T cell receptor beta chain was sequenced for a study of Graves' ophthalmopathy and Graves' hyperthyroidism. With regard to this clonotype: The antigen is unknown.

Amplification targeted the TCR beta CDR3 regions, with RNA transcripts as the source material. Scientists carried out first-round RT-PCR using HTBI primers and then a second-round multiplex PCR. TCRdb re-derived calls from the multiplex PCR reads in MiXCR, one entry per CDR3 protein. The table shows about 220,000 distinct CDR3 sequences, with roughly a fifth occurring only once. The CDR3 covers 16 residues. CDR1 MNHNS and CDR2 SASEGT come from the germline V gene. Germline trimming cut 7 bases from V and 2 bases from J; bases unmatched to any gene: 11. Study-wide results and caveats: Among expanded thyroid clonotypes above 0.001 frequency, most also occurred in blood. The 13-signature model separated ophthalmopathy from stable hyperthyroidism at over 85% sensitivity and approximately 81% specificity.

The sequencing input was peripheral blood. The gene calls are TRBV6-1 and TRBJ1-3; 7 nucleotides line up with TRBD1. The source is a woman between 50 and 59 years old with Graves' ophthalmopathy. The CDR3 DNA follows: TGTGCCAGCAAAACAGAGACCACAGGGGCTGGAAACACCATATATTTT. Translating gives CASKTETTGAGNTIYF.